The rows below give T cell receptor beta chains drawn from one sample of a study of beta chain features in type 1 diabetes. Measured with immunoSEQ multiplex PCR; TCRdb has only the in-frame clones, and not every one. The repertoire holds 240,000 or so clones, with roughly 20% as singletons. Sample: naive CD4+ T cells from blood. Source of these receptors: a woman aged 40 to 50 with type 1 diabetes. Each CDR3 is given without its conserved first and last residue.

V	J	CDR3
TRBV5-1	TRBJ1-2	ASSFGFGVFNYGYT
TRBV4-3	TRBJ2-2	ASSQSPSGEVGELF
TRBV6-6	TRBJ1-1	ASIIEGMNTEAF
TRBV7-9	TRBJ1-2	ASSWAYGYT
TRBV18	TRBJ1-1	ASSPSSGQALNEAF
TRBV29-1	TRBJ2-5	SPGTVQETQY
TRBV30	TRBJ1-1	ACGGREAF
TRBV29-1	TRBJ2-2	SVDSYTGELF
TRBV7-3	TRBJ2-2	ASSINPGTNTGELF
TRBV20-1	TRBJ2-5	SASGVETQY